The 29 T cell receptor beta chains below were found in one sample sequenced in a study of blood T cells in healthy people across ages. The second PCR ran roughly 7 to 12 cycles with a sample-barcoded 5' primer and J-beta primers. TCRdb re-derived calls from the 5' RACE reads in MiXCR, one entry per CDR3 protein. The sample has fewer than 2,000,000 distinct CDR3 sequences, more than 35% seen once. Sequencing was performed on blood. The receptor source for this set is a human donor in good health.

This clonotype occurred a few times. V is TRBV7-2 and J is TRBJ2-4; 7 bases agree with TRBD1. The V and J ends lost 5 bases and 0 bases, in that order; junction bases with no gene match: 4. The CDR3 is 15 amino acids. Germline V lookup: CDR1 SGHTA, CDR2 FQGNSA. In DNA, the CDR3 is TGTGCCAGCAGCCGACAGGGCCGAGCCAAAAACATTCAGTACTTC. It encodes CASSRQGRAKNIQYF.

This rearrangement joins TRBV28 to TRBJ1-2; D is unresolved. Germline assignment: CDR1 MDHEN and CDR2 SYDVKM. The CDR3 is 14 residues long. V gave up 5 bases and J gave up 4 bases, with 14 bases separating them. DNA for the CDR3: TGTGCCAGCAGTACCCCGTCCCGCGCCTATGGCTACACCTTC. Residues: CASSTPSRAYGYTF.

This clonotype was detected only a few times. This chain joins TRBV7-9 and TRBJ2-1; no clear D. With 5 bases removed from V and 10 bases from J, the gap between germline ends came to 9 bases. The CDR3 spans 11 residues. Germline CDR1 SEHNR, CDR2 FQNEAQ (reference sequence). The CDR3 bases are TGTGCCAGCAGCGAACTCATCGAGCAGTTCTTC. Translation: CASSELIEQFF. The full variable domain, completed using reference TRBV7-9 and TRBJ2-1, is DTGVSQNPRHKITKRGQNVTFRCDPISEHNRLYWYRQTLGQGPEFLTYFQNEAQLEKSRLLSDRFSAERPKGSFSTLEIQRTEQGDSAMYLCASSELIEQFFGPGTRLTVL.

CDR3 DNA: TGTGCCACCAGCAGAGAGGGGGGCGAGGCAGATACGCAGTATTTT. This sequence encodes CATSREGGEADTQYF. The chain employs TRBV15 and TRBJ2-3; D is perhaps TRBD1 or TRBD2 (6 bases each). V lost 0 bases, J lost 4 bases, and 11 bases lay in between. The V gene's germline CDR1 is LNHNV and CDR2 YYDKDF (reference sequence). This CDR3 comprises 15 residues. Using reference TRBV15 and TRBJ2-3 for the parts outside the CDR3, the full variable domain is DAMVIQNPRYQVTQFGKPVTLSCSQTLNHNVMYWYQQKSSQAPKLLFHYYDKDFNNEADTPDNFQSRRPNTSFCFLDIRSPGLGDTAMYLCATSREGGEADTQYFGPGTRLTVL.

This chain links TRBV28 with TRBJ2-2; no definite D call. V was shortened by 10 bases and J by 5 bases, with 14 bases between the two germline ends. This CDR3 is 13 amino acids long. Germline CDR1 is MDHEN and CDR2 is SYDVKM. As DNA, the CDR3 is TGTGCCACCGAAACCCGACAAACCGGGGAGCTGTTTTTT. Its protein is CATETRQTGELFF.

In its sample, this clonotype was seen once. V gene TRBV12-3 or TRBV12-4 combines with J gene TRBJ2-1; tentatively, D is TRBD2 (5 bases). V was shortened by 3 bases and J by 5 bases, with 17 bases between the two germline ends. The CDR3 totals 16 residues. The DNA for the CDR3 is TGTGCCAGCAGTTTGCCCGCGAAGGACTTCGACAATGAGCAGTTCTTC. Translating gives CASSLPAKDFDNEQFF.

This sequence joins TRBV9 and TRBJ2-1, with 10 bases fitting TRBD1. This CDR3 has 15 residues. Germline trimming cut 4 bases from V and 5 bases from J; bases unmatched to any gene: 6. Germline CDR1 reads SGDLS; CDR2 reads YYNGEE. The CDR3 sequence is CASSLGQGFNNEQFF. In nucleotides, the CDR3 is TGTGCCAGCAGCTTGGGACAGGGGTTCAACAATGAGCAGTTCTTC.

The V and J genes are TRBV5-1 and TRBJ2-7; no firm D call. There are 13 residues in the CDR3. Trimming removed 4 bases from V and 4 bases from J, with 12 bases in between. CDR1 is SGHRS and CDR2 is YFSETQ in the germline V gene. CDR3: CASSPDARYEQYF. The CDR3 region has the DNA TGCGCCAGCAGCCCGGACGCACGGTACGAGCAGTACTTC.

The gene calls are TRBV3-1 and TRBJ1-2, with 7 bases fitting TRBD1. J gave up 4 bases and V 2 bases, and 7 bases lay outside the gene matches. Germline V gene data show CDR1 as LGHDT and CDR2 as YNNKEL (reference sequence). This CDR3 spans 15 amino acids. CDR3 loop: CASSQPGQAGYGYTF. The CDR3 region has the DNA TGTGCCAGCAGCCAACCCGGACAGGCCGGCTATGGCTACACCTTC.

The chain uses TRBV6-1 and TRBJ1-4; 7 nucleotides line up with TRBD1. Trimming at V came to 7 bases and at J to 8 bases, leaving 13 bases not matched to a gene. The CDR3 consists of 15 residues. The germline CDR1 and CDR2 sequences are MNHNS and SASEGT. In DNA, the CDR3 is TGTGCCAGCAAAGGACAGGCGATCTCCGGGGAAAAACTGTTTTTT. It is translated as CASKGQAISGEKLFF.

The rearrangement links TRBV5-5 to TRBJ2-5, with TRBD1 matching 7 bases. CDR3 length: 14 amino acids. Trimming took 2 bases from V and 5 from J; bases not matched to a gene: 6. Germline assignment: CDR1 SGHKS and CDR2 YYEKEE (reference sequence). The CDR3 DNA is TGTGCCAGCAGCTTACAGGGGCTATGGGAGACCCAGTACTTC. It encodes CASSLQGLWETQYF.

This clonotype appeared a few times. The chain combines TRBV12-3 or TRBV12-4 with TRBJ1-1, with D possibly being TRBD1 (5 bases). V lost 8 bases and J lost 1, with 11 bases in between. This CDR3 contains 13 residues. CDR3 DNA sequence: TGTGCCAGCCGAGGGACCTCGAACACTGAAGCTTTCTTT. Translating it yields CASRGTSNTEAFF.

The J gene is TRBJ2-4, the V gene TRBV9; D uncertain. This CDR3 is 14 amino acids long. V was pared by 0 bases and J by 7 bases, with 11 bases between. Germline assignment: CDR1 SGDLS and CDR2 YYNGEE. CDR3 loop: CASSVGPRWNIQYF. The CDR3 coding sequence is TGTGCCAGCAGCGTAGGTCCGCGGTGGAACATTCAGTACTTC.

Only a few counts were recorded for this clonotype. One junction end does not reproduce the germline sequence, and a read error may be involved. This chain links TRBV20-1 with TRBJ1-6, with 9 nucleotides matching TRBD1. Germline CDR1 is DFQATT and CDR2 is SNEGSKA (reference sequence). The CDR3 contains 14 residues. CDR3 in DNA: TGCAGTGCTAGTACCGACAGGGGGAGGACACCCCCCCACTTT. It encodes CSASTDRGRTPPHF.

This clonotype occurred many times. V usage is TRBV12-3 or TRBV12-4 and J usage is TRBJ2-5; 12 bases align to TRBD2. The V and J ends lost 6 bases and 1 base, in that order; junction bases with no gene match: 3. This CDR3 is 15 amino acids long. CDR3 amino acids: CASRTSGGPQETQYF. CDR3 DNA sequence: TGTGCCAGCAGGACTAGCGGGGGCCCCCAAGAGACCCAGTACTTC.

The table lists this clonotype with many counts. The chain carries TRBV7-8 and TRBJ2-3, with a weak D call TRBD2 (6 bases). The germline gives CDR1 SGHVS, CDR2 FQNEAQ. The CDR3 is made up of 15 amino acids. V was clipped by 5 bases and J by 0 bases, with 12 bases between them. The CDR3 DNA sequence: TGTGCCAGCAGCCTTGAGCGGGTTAGCACAGATACGCAGTATTTT. Translation gives CASSLERVSTDTQYF.

To note about this clonotype: The junction shows a germline mismatch at one end, possibly a read error. The chain recombines TRBV29-1 with TRBJ1-2; D not resolved. The CDR3 totals 14 residues. Germline lookup yields CDR1 SQVTM and CDR2 ANQGSEA. CDR3 amino acids: CGVEDLVPRKGYTF. CDR3 in DNA: TGCGGCGTTGAAGATCTAGTCCCAAGGAAGGGCTACACCTTC.

V is TRBV12-3 or TRBV12-4 and J is TRBJ1-5, with D perhaps TRBD1 (6 bases). The CDR3 length is 13 residues. V dropped 6 bases and J dropped 9 bases, with 15 bases sitting between them. CDR3 sequence (DNA): TGTGCCAGCAGCCTCGACAGGTTTCGGCCCCAGCATTTT. Its protein product is CASSLDRFRPQHF.

This clonotype occurred many times. This rearrangement joins TRBV7-2 to TRBJ2-3, with D uncertain. The CDR3 length is 11 residues. Trimming left V 0 bases short and J 5 bases short, with 0 bases between. Germline V CDR1 and CDR2: SGHTA, FQGNSA. CDR3 sequence (DNA): TGTGCCAGCAGCTTAGCAGATACGCAGTATTTT. Translated, it gives CASSLADTQYF.

In this sample, this clonotype turned up a few times. The chain joins TRBV5-1 to TRBJ1-2; the D is unclear. Looked up from germline, CDR1 is SGHRS and CDR2 is YFSETQ. The V end was cut by 0 bases, the J end by 4 bases, with 10 bases between. The CDR3 sequence is 14 residues long. This chain's CDR3 is CASSLAHGPYGYTF. CDR3 nucleotide sequence: TGCGCCAGCAGCTTGGCCCATGGACCCTATGGCTACACCTTC. Full variable domain (remainder filled in from reference TRBV5-1 and TRBJ1-2): KAGVTQTPRYLIKTRGQQVTLSCSPISGHRSVSWYQQTPGQGLQFLFEYFSETQRNKGNFPGRFSGRQFSNSRSEMNVSTLELGDSALYLCASSLAHGPYGYTFGSGTRLTVV.

As concerns this clonotype: A read error may account for a junction end that differs from germline. V is TRBV7-9 and J is TRBJ1-4; TRBD1 matches 7 bases. Germline CDR1 SEHNR, CDR2 FQNEAQ (reference sequence). This CDR3 is built from 14 residues. The CDR3 sequence: CASSRQGHGEKLFF. CDR3 nucleotides: TGTGCCAGCAGCCGACAGGGCCATGGTGAAAAATTGTTTTTT.

The chain employs TRBV2 and TRBJ2-7, with 9 positions matching TRBD2. Gene TRBJ2-5 matches the end of the DNA better, so the J call may be wrong. The CDR3 runs 15 residues. Germline CDR1 and CDR2: SNHLY and FYNNEI. The CDR3 region is CASSRPAGGLETQYF. The CDR3, as DNA: TGTGCCAGCAGCCGTCCAGCGGGGGGCCTGGAGACCCAGTACTTC.

This clonotype was seen a few times. This chain uses TRBV20-1 with TRBJ1-1, with D maybe TRBD1 (5 bases). Per the germline V gene, CDR1 is DFQATT and CDR2 is SNEGSKA (reference sequence). The CDR3 spans 13 residues. Trimming shortened V by 5 bases and J by 3 bases, and 13 bases separated the two germline ends. The CDR3: CSAPRALYTEAFF. The CDR3 DNA follows: TGCAGTGCTCCCAGGGCCCTTTACACTGAAGCTTTCTTT.

The chain employs TRBV7-2 and TRBJ1-1, with D possibly being TRBD1 (5 bases). CDR1 and CDR2 (germline): SGHTA, FQGNSA. The V end was cut by 5 bases, the J end by 2 bases, with 18 bases between. CDR3 length: 16 amino acids. CDR3 nucleotide sequence: TGTGCCAGCAGCCCACGGAGGACATCCGTCAACACTGAAGCTTTCTTT. Translating it yields CASSPRRTSVNTEAFF.

J is TRBJ2-1 and V is TRBV11-2; 10 bases line up with TRBD1. CDR1 SGHAT and CDR2 FQNNGV come from the germline V gene. The CDR3 is made up of 21 amino acids. The V segment lost 4 bases and the J segment 0 bases; nucleotides outside the gene matches: 18. This chain's CDR3 is CASSSAGSGQGKISSYNEQFF. The CDR3 DNA sequence: TGTGCCAGCAGCTCCGCAGGGTCGGGACAGGGGAAAATTAGCTCCTACAATGAGCAGTTCTTC. The complete variable domain, with remaining parts taken from reference TRBV11-2 and TRBJ2-1, reads EAGVAQSPRYKIIEKRQSVAFWCNPISGHATLYWYQQILGQGPKLLIQFQNNGVVDDSQLPKDRFSAERLKGVDSTLKIQPAKLEDSAVYLCASSSAGSGQGKISSYNEQFFGPGTRLTVL.

The genes are TRBV2 and TRBJ2-1; D not certain. The CDR3 loop spans 16 amino acids. The V gene lost 1 base and the J gene lost 9 bases, with 19 bases spanning the gap. The germline V gene encodes CDR1 SNHLY and CDR2 FYNNEI. CDR3 residues: CASSEVADWRWVEQFF. The DNA of the CDR3 is TGTGCCAGCAGTGAAGTCGCAGATTGGCGGTGGGTTGAGCAGTTCTTC. The whole variable domain, remainder taken from reference TRBV2 and TRBJ2-1, is EPEVTQTPSHQVTQMGQEVILRCVPISNHLYFYWYRQILGQKVEFLVSFYNNEISEKSEIFDDQFSVERPDGSNFTLKIRSTKLEDSAMYFCASSEVADWRWVEQFFGPGTRLTVL.

This clonotype was seen a few times. The chain joins TRBV5-1 to TRBJ2-3; unclear D gene. Germline V gene data show CDR1 as SGHRS and CDR2 as YFSETQ. Trimming cost V 5 bases and J 0 bases, with 13 bases left between them. The CDR3 covers 15 residues. CDR3 in amino acids: CASSSQIPSTDTQYF. DNA for the CDR3: TGCGCCAGCAGTTCTCAGATTCCTAGCACAGATACGCAGTATTTT.

The chain has TRBV5-1 and TRBJ1-6; D is undetermined. In germline, CDR1 is SGHRS, CDR2 YFSETQ. V shed 3 bases and J shed 6 bases, with 19 bases lying between them. This CDR3 is built from 17 residues. The CDR3 here is CASSSSTAMGPNSPLHF. The CDR3 DNA follows: TGCGCCAGCAGCTCGTCGACGGCAATGGGTCCTAATTCACCCCTCCACTTT.

This clonotype was counted a few times. This chain joins TRBV25-1 and TRBJ2-1; D is possibly TRBD1 or TRBD2 (6 bases each). Germline lookup yields CDR1 MGHDK and CDR2 SYGVNS. CDR3 length: 17 residues. V was trimmed by 5 bases and J by 15 bases, leaving 32 bases between them. The CDR3 loop reads CASSSPGDTLSPLELFF. CDR3 nucleotides: TGTGCCAGCAGTTCTCCGGGGGACACTTTATCCCCTCTAGAATTGTTCTTC. Filled out from reference TRBV25-1 and TRBJ2-1, the complete variable domain reads EADIYQTPRYLVIGTGKKITLECSQTMGHDKMYWYQQDPGMELHLIHYSYGVNSTEKGDLSSESTVSRIRTEHFPLTLESARPSHTSQYLCASSSPGDTLSPLELFFGPGTRLTVL.